Included here is one T cell receptor beta chain sequence, with context. As originally analysed: Nucleated cell counts were estimated from reference gene primer amplification. Here immunoSEQ multiplex PCR was the method, and the copy in TCRdb shows in-frame clones only, minus some. That table is the source of V, J and clone size, and D and trimming were worked out from the DNA. The sample shows roughly 300,000 clones, roughly 85% of them seen only once. After removal of 4 bases from V and 6 bases from J, the junction contained 12 bases not matched to a gene. CDR3 length: 17 residues. In germline, CDR1 is SGHRS, CDR2 YFSETQ. This sample is part of a study of blood T cell repertoires in COVID-19. Study background: From the United States, Italy and Spain came samples of acute and convalescent COVID-19. Sample material is recorded as cDNA or gDNA derived from T cells, B-cell-depleted T cells, or PBMCs.

This TCR came from a human donor in a cohort sampled during active COVID-19. The genes are TRBV5-1 and TRBJ2-3; 12 nucleotides line up with TRBD2. The material sequenced was peripheral blood. CDR3 residues: CASSPARTSGVRDTQYF. In DNA, the CDR3 is TGCGCCAGCAGCCCTGCAAGGACTAGCGGGGTGCGTGATACGCAGTATTTT.